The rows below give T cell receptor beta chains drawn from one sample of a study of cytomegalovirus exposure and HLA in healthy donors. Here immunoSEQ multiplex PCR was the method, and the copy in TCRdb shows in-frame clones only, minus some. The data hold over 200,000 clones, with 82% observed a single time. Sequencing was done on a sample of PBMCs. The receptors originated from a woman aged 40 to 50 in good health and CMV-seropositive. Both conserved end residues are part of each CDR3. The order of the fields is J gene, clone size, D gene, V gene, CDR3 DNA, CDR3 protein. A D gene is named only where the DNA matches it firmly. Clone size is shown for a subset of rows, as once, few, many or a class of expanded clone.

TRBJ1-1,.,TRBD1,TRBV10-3,TGTGCCATCAGTGAGCCGGGACAGGGTAGGACTGAAGCTTTCTTT,CAISEPGQGRTEAFF
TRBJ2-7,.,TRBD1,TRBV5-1,TGCGCCAGCAGCGCGTGGGACAGGGTCTCCGAGCAGTACTTC,CASSAWDRVSEQYF
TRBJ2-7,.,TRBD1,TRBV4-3,TGCGCCAGCAGCCGCCGGACAGGGGGCGAGCAGTACTTC,CASSRRTGGEQYF
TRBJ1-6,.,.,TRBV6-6,TGTGCCAGCAGCAGGATCAATTCACCCCTCCACTTT,CASSRINSPLHF
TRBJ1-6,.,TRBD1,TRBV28,TGTGCCAGCAGTTACGGGACAGGGGGCGTTAAGGCCCTCCACTTT,CASSYGTGGVKALHF
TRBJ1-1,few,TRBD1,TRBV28,TGTGCCAGCAGCCCTCTGGACGACAGGGGCACTGAAGCTTTCTTT,CASSPLDDRGTEAFF
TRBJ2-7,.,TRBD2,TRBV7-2,TGTGCCAGCAGCGTAGGGACTAGCGAGCAGTACTTC,CASSVGTSEQYF
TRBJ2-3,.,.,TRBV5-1,TGCGCCAGCAGCCTAACAGATACGCAGTATTTT,CASSLTDTQYF
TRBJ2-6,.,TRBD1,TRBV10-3,TGTGCCGTTCCGGGACAGGACACTCCTGGGGCCAACGTCCTGACTTTC,CAVPGQDTPGANVLTF
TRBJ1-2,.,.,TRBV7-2,TGTGCCAGCAGCTTAACAGGGACTAACTATGGCTACACCTTC,CASSLTGTNYGYTF
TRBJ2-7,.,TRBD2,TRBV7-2,TGTGCCAGCAGCTTATCCGGTAGCGGGGGGTACGAGCAGTACTTC,CASSLSGSGGYEQYF
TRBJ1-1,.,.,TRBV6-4,TGTGCCAGCAGTGACTCGAGCGAAAATAATGAAGCTTTCTTT,CASSDSSENNEAFF
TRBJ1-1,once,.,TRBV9,TGTGCCAGCAGCGGCGGGACGGACACTGAAGCTTTCTTT,CASSGGTDTEAFF
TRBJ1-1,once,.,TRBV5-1,TGCGCCAGCAAGCAAGGGAGGGGTCGGAACACTGAAGCTTTCTTT,CASKQGRGRNTEAFF
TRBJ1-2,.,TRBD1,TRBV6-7,TGTGCCAGCAGTTTATACAGGGGGCCGGGGGGCTACACCTTC,CASSLYRGPGGYTF
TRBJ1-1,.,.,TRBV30,TGTGCCTGGAGTGTCGGACAGCCTGGGGGCACTGAAGCTTTCTTT,CAWSVGQPGGTEAFF
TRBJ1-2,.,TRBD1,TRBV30,TGTGCCTGGGGGGACAGGGACTATGGCTACACCTTC,CAWGDRDYGYTF
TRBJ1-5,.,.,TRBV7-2,TGTGCCAGCAGCTTAGGCCAGGGGCGAGATCAGCCCCAGCATTTT,CASSLGQGRDQPQHF
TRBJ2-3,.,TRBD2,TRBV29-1,TGCAGCGTTGAACCTAGCGGGGTAAGCACAGATACGCAGTATTTT,CSVEPSGVSTDTQYF
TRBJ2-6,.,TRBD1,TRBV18,TGTGCCAGCTCACCAGAAAATATCGACAGGGCCTTGGTCATTTTCGGTGGGGCCAACGTCCTGACTTTC,CASSPENIDRALVIFGGANVLTF
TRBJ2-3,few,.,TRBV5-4,TGTGCCAGCAGCTCGGGACTCAGCACAGATACGCAGTATTTT,CASSSGLSTDTQYF
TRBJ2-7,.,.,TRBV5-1,TGCGCCAGCAGCTTGGGCGGGGGCCCCGCGAACGAGCAGTACTTC,CASSLGGGPANEQYF
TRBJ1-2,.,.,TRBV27,TGTGCCAGCAGTTTATCGGGTGGCGGGGGGCATGGCTACACCTTC,CASSLSGGGGHGYTF
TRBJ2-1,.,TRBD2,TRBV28,TGTGCCAGCAGTTTAAGGACCGGGGGGGATGAGCAGTTCTTC,CASSLRTGGDEQFF
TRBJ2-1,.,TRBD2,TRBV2,TGTGCCAGCAGTGCGGGAGGAAGGAGCTCCTACAATGAGCAGTTCTTC,CASSAGGRSSYNEQFF
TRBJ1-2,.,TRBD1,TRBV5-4,TGTGCCAGCAGCCAGGACTGGGACAGTTCAAACTATGGCTACACCTTC,CASSQDWDSSNYGYTF
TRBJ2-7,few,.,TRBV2,TGTGCCAGCAAAAAGACAGAGATCTCCTACGAGCAGTACTTC,CASKKTEISYEQYF
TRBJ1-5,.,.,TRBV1,TGCACCAGCAGCCAAGATGGCGGGGTTCAAGATCCCCAGCATTTT,CTSSQDGGVQDPQHF
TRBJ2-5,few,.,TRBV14,TGTGCCAGCAGCCATAGGCGATGGTACCAAAGCGAAGAGACCCAGTACTTC,CASSHRRWYQSEETQYF
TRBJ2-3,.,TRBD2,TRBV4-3,TGCGCCAGCAGCCAAGAAGGGAGGGTCGCAGATACGCAGTATTTT,CASSQEGRVADTQYF
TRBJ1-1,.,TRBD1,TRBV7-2,TGTGCCAGCAGCCCACGGACAGGGGAGAACACTGAAGCTTTCTTT,CASSPRTGENTEAFF
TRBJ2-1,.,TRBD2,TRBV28,TGTGCCAGCAGGGCAGGCGGGGGGGTCTACAATGAGCAGTTCTTC,CASRAGGGVYNEQFF
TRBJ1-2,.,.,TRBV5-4,TGTGCCAGCAGCTTTACAGGGTTTAATGGCTACACCTTC,CASSFTGFNGYTF